This T cell receptor (beta chain) was identified during a study of blood T cell repertoires in COVID-19. Study-level information: Samples came from the United States, Italy and Spain, spanning acute and convalescent COVID-19. Sources were T cells, B-cell-depleted T cells, or PBMCs; the material itself was cDNA or gDNA.

Source study methods: Amplification from reference gene primers served as the basis for estimated nucleated cell counts. The data were produced by immunoSEQ multiplex PCR, yet TCRdb's version contains in-frame clones alone and is incomplete. V and J calls and clone size come straight from that table; D and trimming were deduced from the DNA. The table lists about 180,000 clones, 89% of them singletons. CDR3 length: 15 amino acids. CDR1 is MNHEY and CDR2 is SVGAGI in the germline V gene. V shed 6 bases and J 5 bases; nucleotides not matched to a gene: 10. The clonotype comes from a man younger than 35 who had recovered from COVID-19. The rearrangement uses TRBV6-5 and TRBJ2-7; 10 bases are a match to TRBD2. The specimen was peripheral blood. DNA of the CDR3: TGTGCCAGCAGCCGGAGAGCGGGAGGGCCCCACGAGCAGTACTTC. Protein: CASSRRAGGPHEQYF.